A selection of T cell receptor beta chains follows, all from one sample in a study of response to subunit inactivated influenza vaccine. TCRdb itself ran the RT-PCR reads through MiXCR, one entry per CDR3 protein. Here the sample spans about 780,000 distinct CDR3 sequences, less than 20% being singletons. Sample: PBMCs from blood, taken more than 4 days after vaccination. These receptors originate from a man aged 50 to 60 who received an inactivated influenza vaccine. CDR3s include the opening cysteine and the closing phenylalanine or tryptophan. A D gene is named only where the DNA matches it firmly. Size tells how often a clone was seen (once, few, many) or the class of an expanded clone, and some rows leave it out.

clone_size	d_call	v_call	cdr3_length	j_call	cdr3_aa	cdr3_nt
many	NA	TRBV12-3/TRBV12-4	15	TRBJ2-7	CASSLGADSSYEQYF	TGTGCCAGCAGTTTGGGAGCGGACAGCTCCTACGAGCAGTACTTC
NA	TRBD2	TRBV4-3	15	TRBJ2-2	CASSQAASSGGELFF	TGCGCCAGCAGCCAAGCAGCAAGTAGCGGGGGGGAGCTGTTTTTT
NA	NA	TRBV9	15	TRBJ1-4	CASSVGIRANEKLFF	TGTGCCAGCAGCGTAGGAATCCGGGCCAATGAAAAACTGTTTTTT
few	NA	TRBV7-9	12	TRBJ1-4	CASSSESEKLFF	TGTGCCAGCAGCTCCGAATCTGAAAAACTGTTTTTT
few	NA	TRBV5-5	12	TRBJ2-2	CASSLEAGVLFF	TGTGCCAGCAGCTTGGAGGCAGGGGTGCTGTTTTTT
few	TRBD2	TRBV7-2	17	TRBJ2-3	CASSLVASGTYTDTQYF	TGTGCCAGCAGCTTAGTCGCTAGCGGGACGTATACAGATACGCAGTATTTT
few	NA	TRBV10-3	14	TRBJ1-2	CAISESTQGYGYTF	TGTGCCATCAGTGAGTCCACCCAAGGCTATGGCTACACCTTC
few	TRBD1	TRBV4-2	20	TRBJ2-6	CASSQASGTGGYSGANVLTF	TGTGCCAGCAGCCAAGCTAGCGGGACAGGGGGTTACTCTGGGGCCAACGTCCTGACTTTC
few	NA	TRBV29-1	14	TRBJ1-1	CSAQPQAMNTEAFF	TGCAGCGCCCAACCCCAGGCCATGAACACTGAAGCTTTCTTT
NA	NA	TRBV15	16	TRBJ1-4	CATSRDLGGTNEKLFF	TGTGCCACCAGCAGAGATTTGGGAGGAACTAATGAAAAACTGTTTTTT
few	TRBD1	TRBV5-6	15	TRBJ2-1	CASSEGTGNYNEQFF	TGTGCCAGCAGCGAAGGGACAGGTAACTACAATGAGCAGTTCTTC
few	NA	TRBV10-3	15	TRBJ1-1	CAISGQQGGETEAFF	TGTGCCATCAGTGGCCAGCAAGGAGGGGAGACTGAAGCTTTCTTT
NA	NA	TRBV7-9	13	TRBJ1-1	CASNQGLMPESFF	TGTGCCAGCAACCAGGGCTTAATGCCTGAATCTTTCTTT
few	NA	TRBV28	14	TRBJ1-3	CASSFVAGRNTIYF	TGTGCCAGCAGTTTTGTGGCAGGTCGGAACACCATATATTTT
few	TRBD1	TRBV25-1	15	TRBJ1-6	CASSERTGGISPLHF	TGTGCCAGCAGTGAACGCACAGGGGGCATTTCACCCCTCCACTTT
NA	TRBD1	TRBV12-3/TRBV12-4	14	TRBJ1-2	CASSLGTAHYGYTF	TGTGCCAGCAGCCTTGGGACAGCGCACTATGGCTACACCTTC
many	NA	TRBV29-1	14	TRBJ1-1	CSVEAGGVNTEAFF	TGCAGCGTTGAAGCGGGGGGGGTGAACACTGAAGCTTTCTTT
few	TRBD2	TRBV13	18	TRBJ2-1	CASSGRLAGGPGGNEQFF	TGTGCCAGCAGCGGAAGACTAGCGGGGGGCCCCGGTGGCAATGAGCAGTTCTTC
many	NA	TRBV11-2	13	TRBJ2-5	CASSYGVRETQYF	TGTGCCAGCAGCTATGGGGTCCGAGAGACCCAGTACTTC
many	NA	TRBV12-3/TRBV12-4	13	TRBJ1-5	CASSWGKDQPQHF	TGTGCCAGCAGTTGGGGTAAAGATCAGCCCCAGCATTTT
NA	NA	TRBV12-3/TRBV12-4	14	TRBJ2-1	CASSFSDWGNEQFF	TGTGCCAGCAGTTTCTCTGACTGGGGGAATGAGCAGTTCTTC
few	NA	TRBV28	14	TRBJ2-7	CASSLGGTRDEQYF	TGTGCCAGCAGTTTAGGAGGCACGCGCGACGAGCAGTACTTC
NA	TRBD1	TRBV7-9	17	TRBJ1-1	CASSDSIRTGVDTEAFF	TGTGCCAGCAGCGATTCGATTCGAACAGGGGTGGACACTGAAGCTTTCTTT
few	NA	TRBV10-3	13	TRBJ2-1	CAISESPNREQFF	TGTGCCATCAGTGAGTCACCAAACAGGGAGCAGTTCTTC
NA	NA	TRBV18	13	TRBJ2-1	CASSPPRVHEQFF	TGTGCCAGCTCACCACCGCGTGTGCATGAGCAGTTCTTC
NA	NA	TRBV11-2	14	TRBJ2-7	CASSYHRGSYEQYF	TGTGCCAGCAGCTACCACCGGGGCTCCTACGAGCAGTACTTC
many	TRBD2	TRBV6-1	13	TRBJ2-7	CASGLAGGYEQYF	TGTGCCAGTGGACTAGCGGGGGGCTACGAGCAGTACTTC
many	TRBD1	TRBV7-2	14	TRBJ2-2	CASSLTGDTGELFF	TGTGCCAGCAGCTTAACAGGGGACACCGGGGAGCTGTTTTTT
NA	TRBD2	TRBV14	13	TRBJ2-7	CASGTGGYYEQYF	TGTGCCAGCGGGACGGGGGGGTACTACGAGCAGTACTTC
NA	NA	TRBV5-1	12	TRBJ2-1	CASRTVRNEQFF	TGCGCCAGCAGGACGGTCCGCAATGAGCAGTTCTTC
many	NA	TRBV7-2	15	TRBJ2-6	CASSLARGGANVLTF	TGTGCCAGCAGCTTAGCCAGGGGTGGGGCCAACGTCCTGACTTTC
NA	TRBD1	TRBV12-3/TRBV12-4	16	TRBJ2-7	CASTPGAGTGPYEQYF	TGTGCCAGCACCCCGGGGGCCGGGACAGGGCCCTACGAGCAGTACTTC
NA	TRBD1	TRBV20-1	15	TRBJ2-7	CSARDLGTGAYEQYF	TGCAGTGCTAGAGATTTGGGGACAGGGGCCTACGAGCAGTACTTC
few	NA	TRBV29-1	11	TRBJ2-7	CSVVSGHEQYF	TGCAGCGTTGTTTCAGGGCACGAGCAGTACTTC
few	TRBD1	TRBV7-2	14	TRBJ2-5	CASSSRRGRETQYF	TGTGCCAGCAGCTCCCGCAGGGGGCGAGAGACCCAGTACTTC
NA	TRBD1	TRBV5-1	15	TRBJ2-5	CASSLQGADQETQYF	TGCGCCAGCAGCTTACAGGGGGCTGACCAAGAGACCCAGTACTTC
few	TRBD2	TRBV7-2	14	TRBJ2-5	CASSLGLAGGRKYF	TGTGCCAGCAGCTTGGGACTAGCGGGAGGGCGCAAGTACTTC
few	TRBD2	TRBV5-4	14	TRBJ2-1	CASSSGTRVDEQFF	TGTGCCAGCAGCTCCGGGACTAGGGTTGATGAGCAGTTCTTC
few	NA	TRBV7-8	12	TRBJ2-5	CASSATEETQYF	TGTGCCAGCAGCGCGACCGAAGAGACCCAGTACTTC
many	NA	TRBV29-1	14	TRBJ2-3	CSVDFLDLPDTQYF	TGCAGCGTTGATTTCCTGGACCTCCCAGATACGCAGTATTTT
NA	NA	TRBV15	15	TRBJ2-7	CATSREGNVAYEQYF	TGTGCCACCAGCAGAGAGGGAAACGTCGCCTACGAGCAGTACTTC